This T cell receptor (beta chain) is drawn from a study of post-analysis software for immune sequencing data. Study results and limitations: The study found TRBV5-6, TRBV5-1 and TRBV20-1 among about 5 TRBV segments more frequent in patients than controls. The study found significantly lower normalized Chao1 diversity in multiple sclerosis patients than in controls.

Incorporated into the TCR beta cDNA libraries were unique molecular identifiers, which served to reduce PCR and sequencing biases. Each CDR3 protein gets one entry after TCRdb re-called the PCR reads with MiXCR. The data show 450,000 to 650,000 distinct CDR3 sequences, with 44% seen just once and under 2% held by the top ten. The germline V and J ends were trimmed by 5 bases and 4 bases, with 14 bases remaining between them. CDR3 length equals 14 residues. A note on this clonotype: Antigen specificity is unknown.

The chain carries TRBV12-3 or TRBV12-4 and TRBJ1-2; D is perhaps TRBD1 (6 bases). This receptor was identified in a girl between 10 and 17 years old with multiple sclerosis. Sequenced sample: blood. The CDR3 is CASSATGFAYGYTF. CDR3 nucleotides: TGTGCCAGCAGTGCCACAGGGTTCGCCTATGGCTACACCTTC.